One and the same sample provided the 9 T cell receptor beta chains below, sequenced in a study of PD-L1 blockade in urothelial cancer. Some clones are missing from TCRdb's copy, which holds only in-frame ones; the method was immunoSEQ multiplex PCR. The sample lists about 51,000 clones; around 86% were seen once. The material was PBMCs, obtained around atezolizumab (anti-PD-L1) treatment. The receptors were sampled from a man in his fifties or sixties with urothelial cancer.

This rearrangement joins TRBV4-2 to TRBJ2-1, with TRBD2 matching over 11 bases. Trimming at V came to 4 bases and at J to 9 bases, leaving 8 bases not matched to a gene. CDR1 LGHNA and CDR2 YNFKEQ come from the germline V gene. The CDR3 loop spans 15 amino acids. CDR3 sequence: CASSRLLAGVSEQFF. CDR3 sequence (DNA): TGTGCCAGCAGCCGACTACTAGCGGGAGTCAGTGAGCAGTTCTTC.

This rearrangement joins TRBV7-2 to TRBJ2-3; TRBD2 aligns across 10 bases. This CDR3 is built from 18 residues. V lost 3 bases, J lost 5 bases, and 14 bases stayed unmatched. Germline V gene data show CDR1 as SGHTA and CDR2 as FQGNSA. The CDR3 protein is CASSLGGAGGPREDTQYF. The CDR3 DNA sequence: TGTGCCAGCAGCTTGGGGGGAGCGGGAGGGCCCCGTGAAGATACGCAGTATTTT. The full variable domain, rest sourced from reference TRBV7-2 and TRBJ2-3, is GAGVSQSPSNKVTEKGKDVELRCDPISGHTALYWYRQSLGQGLEFLIYFQGNSAPDKSGLPSDRFSAERTGGSVSTLTIQRTQQEDSAVYLCASSLGGAGGPREDTQYFGPGTRLTVL.

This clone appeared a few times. The CDR3 bases are TGTGCCAGCAGCCAAGGGGTGGAAGCTTTCTTT. Protein: CASSQGVEAFF. The chain links TRBV11-3 to TRBJ1-1; the D gene is possibly TRBD1 (5 bases). CDR1 is SGHNT and CDR2 is YENEEA in the germline V gene. Between the trimmed V and J ends, which lost 5 bases and 8 bases, there was a span of 9 bases. CDR3 size: 11 residues. The whole variable domain, remainder taken from reference TRBV11-3 and TRBJ1-1, is EAGVVQSPRYKIIEKKQPVAFWCNPISGHNTLYWYLQNLGQGPELLIRYENEEAVDDSQLPKDRFSAERLKGVDSTLKIQPAELGDSAVYLCASSQGVEAFFGQGTRLTVV.

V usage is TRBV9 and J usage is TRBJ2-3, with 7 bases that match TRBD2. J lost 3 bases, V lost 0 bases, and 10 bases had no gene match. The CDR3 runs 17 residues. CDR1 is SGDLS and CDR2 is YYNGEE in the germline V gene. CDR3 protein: CASSVGAIGGGTDTQYF. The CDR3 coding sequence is TGTGCCAGCAGCGTAGGGGCCATTGGGGGGGGTACAGATACGCAGTATTTT.

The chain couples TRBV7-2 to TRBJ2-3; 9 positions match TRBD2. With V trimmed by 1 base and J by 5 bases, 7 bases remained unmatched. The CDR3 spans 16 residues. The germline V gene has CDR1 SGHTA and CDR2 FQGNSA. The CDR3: CASSLEAGGPGDTQYF. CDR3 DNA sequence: TGTGCCAGCAGCTTAGAGGCGGGAGGGCCTGGAGATACGCAGTATTTT.

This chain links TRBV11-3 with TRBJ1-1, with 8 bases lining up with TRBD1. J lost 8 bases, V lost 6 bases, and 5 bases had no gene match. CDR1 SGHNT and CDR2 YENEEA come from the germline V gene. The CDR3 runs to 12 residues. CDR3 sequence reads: CASSSNRGEAFF. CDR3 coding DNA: TGTGCCAGCAGTAGTAACAGGGGGGAAGCTTTCTTT.

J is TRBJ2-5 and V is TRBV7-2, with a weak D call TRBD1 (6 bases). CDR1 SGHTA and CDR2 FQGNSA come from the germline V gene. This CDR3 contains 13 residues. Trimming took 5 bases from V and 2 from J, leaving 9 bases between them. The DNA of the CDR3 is TGTGCCAGCAGCCAGGGGCCTCAAGAGACCCAGTACTTC. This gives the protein CASSQGPQETQYF.

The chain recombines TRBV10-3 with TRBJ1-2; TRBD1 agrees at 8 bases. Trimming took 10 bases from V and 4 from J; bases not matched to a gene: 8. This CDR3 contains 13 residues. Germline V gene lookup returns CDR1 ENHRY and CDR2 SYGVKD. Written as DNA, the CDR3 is TGTGCCAGCGGGGAGGACAGGGTCTATGGCTACACCTTC. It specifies CASGEDRVYGYTF.

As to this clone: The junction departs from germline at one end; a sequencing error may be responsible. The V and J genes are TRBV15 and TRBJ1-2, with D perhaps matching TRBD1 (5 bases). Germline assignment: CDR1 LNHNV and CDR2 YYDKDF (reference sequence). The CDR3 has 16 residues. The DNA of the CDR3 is TGTGTCACCAGCAGAGGCAGGGAAGTCGGAAACTATGGCTACACCTTC. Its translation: CVTSRGREVGNYGYTF.